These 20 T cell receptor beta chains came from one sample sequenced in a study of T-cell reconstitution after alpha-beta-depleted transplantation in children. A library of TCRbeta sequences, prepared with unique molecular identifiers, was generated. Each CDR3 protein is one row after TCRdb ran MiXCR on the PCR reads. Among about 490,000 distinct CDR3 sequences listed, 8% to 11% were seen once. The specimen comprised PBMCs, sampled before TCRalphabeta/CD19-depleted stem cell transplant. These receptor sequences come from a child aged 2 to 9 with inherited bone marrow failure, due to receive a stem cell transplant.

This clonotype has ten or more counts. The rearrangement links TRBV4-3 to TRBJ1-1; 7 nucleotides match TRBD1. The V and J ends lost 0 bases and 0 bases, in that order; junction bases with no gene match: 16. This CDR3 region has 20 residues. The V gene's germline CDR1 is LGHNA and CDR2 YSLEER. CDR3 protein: CASSQDFVPAGGIMNTEAFF. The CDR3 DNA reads TGCGCCAGCAGCCAAGATTTTGTTCCCGCAGGGGGGATCATGAACACTGAAGCTTTCTTT.

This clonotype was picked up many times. The CDR3 region has the DNA TGCGCCAGCAGCCAAGATCCCTTGATCCAACTAAGCACAGATACGCAGTATTTT. Encoded protein: CASSQDPLIQLSTDTQYF. The chain joins TRBV4-3 to TRBJ2-3, with unresolved D. Trimming removed 0 bases at V and 0 bases at J, with 16 bases between. CDR3 length equals 18 residues. CDR1 is LGHNA and CDR2 is YSLEER in the germline V gene.

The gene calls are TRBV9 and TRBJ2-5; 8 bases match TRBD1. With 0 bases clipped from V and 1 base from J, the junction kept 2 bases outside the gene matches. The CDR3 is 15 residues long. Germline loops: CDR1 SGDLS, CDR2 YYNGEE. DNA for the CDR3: TGTGCCAGCAGCGTAGATGGACAGGGCCAAGAGACCCAGTACTTC. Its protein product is CASSVDGQGQETQYF.

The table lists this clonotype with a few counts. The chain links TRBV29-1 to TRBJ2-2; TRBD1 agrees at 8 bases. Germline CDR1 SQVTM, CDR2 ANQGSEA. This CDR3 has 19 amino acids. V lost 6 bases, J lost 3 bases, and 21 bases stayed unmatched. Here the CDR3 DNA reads TGCAGCGTCGGAATCCTAAATGGTCAGGGGGCTGGGGACACCGGGGAGCTGTTTTTT. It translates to CSVGILNGQGAGDTGELFF.

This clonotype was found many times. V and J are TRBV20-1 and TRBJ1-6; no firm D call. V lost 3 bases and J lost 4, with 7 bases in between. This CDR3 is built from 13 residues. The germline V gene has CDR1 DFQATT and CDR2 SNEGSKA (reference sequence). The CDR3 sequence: CSASHTYNSPLHF. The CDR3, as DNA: TGCAGTGCTAGCCACACTTATAATTCACCCCTCCACTTT.

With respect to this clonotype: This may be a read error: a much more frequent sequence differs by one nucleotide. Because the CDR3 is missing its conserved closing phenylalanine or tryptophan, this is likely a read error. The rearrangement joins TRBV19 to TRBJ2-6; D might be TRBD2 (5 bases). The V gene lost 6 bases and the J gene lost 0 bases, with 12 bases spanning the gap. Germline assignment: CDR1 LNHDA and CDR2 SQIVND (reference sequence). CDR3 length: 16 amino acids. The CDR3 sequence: CASSRLGSSGANVLTL. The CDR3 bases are TGTGCCAGTAGCCGCTTGGGGAGCTCTGGGGCCAACGTCCTGACTCTC.

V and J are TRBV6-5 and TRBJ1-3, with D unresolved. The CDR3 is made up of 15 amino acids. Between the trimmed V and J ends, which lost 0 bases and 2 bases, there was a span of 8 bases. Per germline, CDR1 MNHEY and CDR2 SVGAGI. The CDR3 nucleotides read TGTGCCAGCAGTTACTCTCCAACCGCTGGAAACACCATATATTTT. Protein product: CASSYSPTAGNTIYF.

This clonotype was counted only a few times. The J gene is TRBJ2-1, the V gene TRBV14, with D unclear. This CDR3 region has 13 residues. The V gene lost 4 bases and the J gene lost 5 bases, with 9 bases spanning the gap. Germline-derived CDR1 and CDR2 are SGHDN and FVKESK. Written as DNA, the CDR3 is TGTGCCAGCAGCCTGACCGAGAACAATGAGCAGTTCTTC. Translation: CASSLTENNEQFF.

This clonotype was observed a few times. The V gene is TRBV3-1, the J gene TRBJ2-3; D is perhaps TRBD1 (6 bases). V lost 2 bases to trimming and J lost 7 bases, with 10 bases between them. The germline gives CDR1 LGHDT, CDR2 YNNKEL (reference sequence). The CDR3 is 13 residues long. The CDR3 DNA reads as TGTGCCAGCAGCCAACAGGGGCGAAATACGCAGTATTTT. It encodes CASSQQGRNTQYF.

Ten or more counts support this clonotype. CDR3 region: CSASEHPLTTGELFF. The CDR3, as DNA: TGCAGTGCTAGTGAACATCCTTTAACCACCGGGGAGCTGTTTTTT. The rearrangement links TRBV20-1 to TRBJ2-2; D unresolved. Germline values: CDR1 DFQATT, CDR2 SNEGSKA (reference sequence). The CDR3 runs to 15 residues. The V and J ends lost 3 bases and 4 bases respectively, with 15 bases between them.

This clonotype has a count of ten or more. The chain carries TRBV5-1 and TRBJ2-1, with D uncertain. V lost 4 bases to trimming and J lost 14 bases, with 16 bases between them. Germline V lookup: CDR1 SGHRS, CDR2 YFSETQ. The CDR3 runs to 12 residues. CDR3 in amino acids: CASSPISPPEFF. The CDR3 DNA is TGCGCCAGCAGCCCGATCTCCCCCCCAGAGTTCTTC.

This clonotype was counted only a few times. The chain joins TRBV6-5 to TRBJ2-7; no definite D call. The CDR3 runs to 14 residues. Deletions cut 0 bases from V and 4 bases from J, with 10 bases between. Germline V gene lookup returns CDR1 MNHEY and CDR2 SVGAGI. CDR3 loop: CASSYSDGPYEQYF. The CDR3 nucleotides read TGTGCCAGCAGTTACTCCGACGGGCCGTACGAGCAGTACTTC.

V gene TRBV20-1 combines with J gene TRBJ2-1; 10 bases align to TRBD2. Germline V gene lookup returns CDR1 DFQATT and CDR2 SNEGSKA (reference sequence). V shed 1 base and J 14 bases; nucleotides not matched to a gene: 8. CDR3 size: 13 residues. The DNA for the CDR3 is TGCAGTGCTAGAGTCAGGGGTAGCGGGAGGAAGTTCTTC. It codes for CSARVRGSGRKFF.

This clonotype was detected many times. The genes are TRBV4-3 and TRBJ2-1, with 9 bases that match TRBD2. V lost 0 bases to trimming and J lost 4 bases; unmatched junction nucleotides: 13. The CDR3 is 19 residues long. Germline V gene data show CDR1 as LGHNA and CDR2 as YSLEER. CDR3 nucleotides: TGCGCCAGCAGCCAAGAATGGTGGGGAACTAGCGGGCAGTACAATGAGCAGTTCTTC. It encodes CASSQEWWGTSGQYNEQFF.

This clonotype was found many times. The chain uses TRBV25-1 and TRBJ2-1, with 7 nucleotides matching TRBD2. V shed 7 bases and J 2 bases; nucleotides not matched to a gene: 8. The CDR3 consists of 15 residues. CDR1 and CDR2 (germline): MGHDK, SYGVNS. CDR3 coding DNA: TGTGCCAGCACCATGGGGGGGAGTCCCTACAATGAGCAGTTCTTC. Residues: CASTMGGSPYNEQFF. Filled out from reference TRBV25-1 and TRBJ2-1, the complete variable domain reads EADIYQTPRYLVIGTGKKITLECSQTMGHDKMYWYQQDPGMELHLIHYSYGVNSTEKGDLSSESTVSRIRTEHFPLTLESARPSHTSQYLCASTMGGSPYNEQFFGPGTRLTVL.

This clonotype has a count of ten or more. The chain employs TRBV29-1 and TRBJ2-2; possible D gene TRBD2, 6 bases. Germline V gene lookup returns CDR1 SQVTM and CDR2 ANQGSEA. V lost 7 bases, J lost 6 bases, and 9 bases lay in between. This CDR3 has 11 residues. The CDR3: CSARLAGELFF. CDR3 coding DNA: TGCAGCGCCCGACTAGCCGGGGAGCTGTTTTTT.

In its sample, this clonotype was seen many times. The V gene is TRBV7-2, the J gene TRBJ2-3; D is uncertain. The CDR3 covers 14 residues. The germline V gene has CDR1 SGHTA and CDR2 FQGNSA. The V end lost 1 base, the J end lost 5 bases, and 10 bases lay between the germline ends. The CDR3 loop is CASSLGLSEDTQYF. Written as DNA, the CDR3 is TGTGCCAGCAGCTTAGGGCTATCAGAAGATACGCAGTATTTT.

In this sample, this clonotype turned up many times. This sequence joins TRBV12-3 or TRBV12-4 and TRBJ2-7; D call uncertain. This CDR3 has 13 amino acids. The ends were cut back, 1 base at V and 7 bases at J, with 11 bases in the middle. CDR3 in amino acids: CASSLGSVGEQYF. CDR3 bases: TGTGCCAGCAGTTTAGGGAGCGTGGGGGAGCAGTACTTC.

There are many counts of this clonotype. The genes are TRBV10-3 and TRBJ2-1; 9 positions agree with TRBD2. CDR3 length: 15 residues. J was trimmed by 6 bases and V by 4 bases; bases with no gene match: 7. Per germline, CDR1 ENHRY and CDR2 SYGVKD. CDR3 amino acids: CAISVLAGDANEQFF. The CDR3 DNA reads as TGTGCCATCAGTGTTTTAGCGGGAGATGCCAATGAGCAGTTCTTC.

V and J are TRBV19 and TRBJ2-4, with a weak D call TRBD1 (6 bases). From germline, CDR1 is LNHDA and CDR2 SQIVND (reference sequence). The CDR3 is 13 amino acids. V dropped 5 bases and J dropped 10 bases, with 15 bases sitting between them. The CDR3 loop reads CASSPQGYEIQYF. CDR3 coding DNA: TGTGCCAGTAGTCCCCAGGGGTATGAAATTCAGTACTTC.